The clone carrying this T cell receptor beta chain turned up a few times. Its matching antigen is unknown. MiXCR, applied by TCRdb to the RT-PCR reads, yields one record per CDR3 protein. This sample has approximately 500,000 distinct CDR3 sequences; 10% to 15% occur once, and the top ten carry around 13%. The CDR3 runs 15 residues. V dropped 1 base and J dropped 2 bases, with 13 bases sitting between them. Germline V gives CDR1 SGHRS, CDR2 YFSETQ. This sample is drawn from a study of response to subunit inactivated influenza vaccine. Findings of the study overall: Each seasonal influenza vaccination, the authors suggested, recruits few new T cells.

The sequences come from PBMCs from blood, collected 40 to 50 days after vaccination. The TCR sequence derives from a man between 45 and 60 years old who received an inactivated influenza vaccine. The chain joins TRBV5-1 to TRBJ2-7; D may be TRBD1 or TRBD2 (7 bases each). The CDR3 nucleotides read TGCGCCAGCAGCTTGTTACAGGGGACTACCTACGAGCAGTACTTC. Residues: CASSLLQGTTYEQYF.